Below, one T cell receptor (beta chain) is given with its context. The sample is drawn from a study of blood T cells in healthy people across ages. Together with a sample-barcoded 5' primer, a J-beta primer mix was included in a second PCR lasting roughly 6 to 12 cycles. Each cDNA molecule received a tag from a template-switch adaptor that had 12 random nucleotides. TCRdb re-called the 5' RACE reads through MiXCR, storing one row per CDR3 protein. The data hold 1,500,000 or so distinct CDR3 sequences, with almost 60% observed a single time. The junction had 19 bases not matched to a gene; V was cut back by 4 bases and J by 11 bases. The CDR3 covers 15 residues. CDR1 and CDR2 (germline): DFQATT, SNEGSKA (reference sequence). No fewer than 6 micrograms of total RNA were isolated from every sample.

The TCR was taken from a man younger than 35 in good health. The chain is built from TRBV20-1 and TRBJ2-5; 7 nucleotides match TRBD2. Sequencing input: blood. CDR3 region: CSAKPPGGNNYEQYF. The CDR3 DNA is TGCAGTGCTAAGCCTCCCGGGGGGAACAACTATGAGCAGTACTTC.